This is a list of T cell receptor beta chains from one sample in a study of cytomegalovirus exposure and HLA in healthy donors. The assay was immunoSEQ multiplex PCR, and TCRdb's table has in-frame clones only and misses some. Of about 120,000 clones in the sample, approximately 88% were seen once. The sample taken for sequencing was PBMCs. These receptors were collected from a man between 18 and 29 years old in good health and CMV-seronegative. Each CDR3 is given with its conserved first and last residue. D genes are given only for firm matches. Clone size, where shown, is once, few, many, or a class for clones that have expanded.

v_call: TRBV11-2; j_call: TRBJ2-7; d_call: -; clone_size: -; cdr3_aa: CASLTSNDYEQYF; cdr3_nt: TGTGCCAGCCTAACTAGTAATGACTACGAGCAGTACTTC
v_call: TRBV7-9; j_call: TRBJ1-6; d_call: TRBD1; clone_size: once; cdr3_aa: CASSPDRTNSPLHF; cdr3_nt: TGTGCCAGCAGCCCGGACAGGACGAATTCACCCCTCCACTTT
v_call: TRBV9; j_call: TRBJ2-1; d_call: TRBD1; clone_size: -; cdr3_aa: CASSVAGQGAYNEQFF; cdr3_nt: TGTGCCAGCAGCGTAGCGGGCCAGGGGGCCTACAATGAGCAGTTCTTC
v_call: TRBV6-6; j_call: TRBJ1-4; d_call: -; clone_size: -; cdr3_aa: CASSYSMAVLEKLFF; cdr3_nt: TGTGCCAGCAGTTACTCGATGGCGGTCTTGGAAAAACTGTTTTTT
v_call: TRBV5-1; j_call: TRBJ1-4; d_call: -; clone_size: -; cdr3_aa: CASSLAGISEKLFF; cdr3_nt: TGCGCCAGCAGCTTGGCGGGGATTAGTGAAAAACTGTTTTTT
v_call: TRBV7-9; j_call: TRBJ1-1; d_call: TRBD1; clone_size: -; cdr3_aa: CASSLAGQGPPGAFF; cdr3_nt: TGTGCCAGCAGCTTAGCGGGACAGGGACCCCCCGGGGCTTTCTTT
v_call: TRBV7-2; j_call: TRBJ2-5; d_call: TRBD1; clone_size: -; cdr3_aa: CASSLYGQGKTQYF; cdr3_nt: TGTGCCAGCAGCTTATACGGACAGGGGAAGACCCAGTACTTC
v_call: TRBV2; j_call: TRBJ1-5; d_call: TRBD1; clone_size: -; cdr3_aa: CASTGTGLLQPQHF; cdr3_nt: TGTGCCAGCACAGGGACAGGGCTTTTACAGCCCCAGCATTTT
v_call: TRBV9; j_call: TRBJ1-1; d_call: TRBD1; clone_size: once; cdr3_aa: CASSATGQINTEAFF; cdr3_nt: TGTGCCAGCAGCGCCACGGGACAGATAAACACTGAAGCTTTCTTT
v_call: TRBV10-2; j_call: TRBJ2-7; d_call: TRBD2; clone_size: few; cdr3_aa: CASSPSGEYEQYF; cdr3_nt: TGCGCCAGCTCCCCTAGCGGGGAGTACGAGCAGTACTTC
v_call: TRBV19; j_call: TRBJ2-1; d_call: -; clone_size: -; cdr3_aa: CASSPQGGADEQFF; cdr3_nt: TGTGCCAGTAGTCCCCAGGGTGGGGCGGATGAGCAGTTCTTC
v_call: TRBV5-6; j_call: TRBJ2-1; d_call: TRBD2; clone_size: -; cdr3_aa: CASSLGTSGLYNEQFF; cdr3_nt: TGTGCCAGCAGCCTCGGGACTAGCGGTCTTTACAATGAGCAGTTCTTC
v_call: TRBV7-9; j_call: TRBJ1-3; d_call: -; clone_size: few; cdr3_aa: CASSISYSGNTIYF; cdr3_nt: TGTGCCAGCAGTATATCCTACTCTGGAAACACCATATATTTT
v_call: TRBV2; j_call: TRBJ2-1; d_call: TRBD1; clone_size: -; cdr3_aa: CATARDRVRPSSYNEQFF; cdr3_nt: TGTGCCACTGCCCGGGACAGGGTCCGTCCGAGCTCCTACAATGAGCAGTTCTTC
v_call: TRBV28; j_call: TRBJ2-4; d_call: TRBD2; clone_size: -; cdr3_aa: CASSFNGRGDIQYF; cdr3_nt: TGTGCCAGCAGTTTTAATGGCCGGGGGGACATTCAGTACTTC
v_call: TRBV6-5; j_call: TRBJ2-1; d_call: TRBD2; clone_size: -; cdr3_aa: CASMGISGLGSEQFF; cdr3_nt: TGTGCCAGCATGGGGATTTCGGGACTAGGGAGTGAGCAGTTCTTC
v_call: TRBV29-1; j_call: TRBJ1-2; d_call: TRBD1; clone_size: -; cdr3_aa: CSVEDRDNYGYTF; cdr3_nt: TGCAGCGTTGAGGACAGGGACAACTATGGCTACACCTTC
v_call: TRBV4-1; j_call: TRBJ2-1; d_call: TRBD2; clone_size: -; cdr3_aa: CASSQAGTSVNEQFF; cdr3_nt: TGCGCCAGCAGCCAGGCCGGGACTAGCGTCAATGAGCAGTTCTTC
v_call: TRBV5-1; j_call: TRBJ2-1; d_call: TRBD2; clone_size: -; cdr3_aa: CASSWTPGLAANEQFF; cdr3_nt: TGCGCCAGCAGCTGGACTCCGGGACTAGCGGCAAATGAGCAGTTCTTC
v_call: TRBV7-2; j_call: TRBJ1-6; d_call: TRBD1; clone_size: -; cdr3_aa: CASSLSAGGSPLHF; cdr3_nt: TGTGCCAGCAGCTTAAGTGCAGGGGGATCACCCCTCCACTTT
v_call: TRBV4-1; j_call: TRBJ1-2; d_call: -; clone_size: -; cdr3_aa: CASSHSIQLTYGYTF; cdr3_nt: TGCGCCAGCAGCCATAGCATTCAGTTAACCTATGGCTACACCTTC
v_call: TRBV2; j_call: TRBJ2-1; d_call: TRBD1; clone_size: -; cdr3_aa: CARNRPRTAGTGKYNEQFF; cdr3_nt: TGTGCCAGAAATAGGCCAAGAACCGCCGGGACAGGGAAATACAATGAGCAGTTCTTC
v_call: TRBV7-2; j_call: TRBJ1-1; d_call: -; clone_size: -; cdr3_aa: CASSLVGHQNTEAFF; cdr3_nt: TGTGCCAGCAGCTTAGTAGGACACCAGAACACTGAAGCTTTCTTT
v_call: TRBV4-1; j_call: TRBJ1-1; d_call: -; clone_size: few; cdr3_aa: CASSQRTGGANTEAFF; cdr3_nt: TGCGCCAGCAGCCAAAGAACTGGGGGCGCGAACACTGAAGCTTTCTTT
v_call: TRBV7-6; j_call: TRBJ1-6; d_call: TRBD1; clone_size: -; cdr3_aa: CASSLVTGGNSPLHF; cdr3_nt: TGTGCCAGCAGCTTAGTAACAGGGGGCAATTCACCCCTCCACTTT
v_call: TRBV28; j_call: TRBJ1-4; d_call: -; clone_size: -; cdr3_aa: CASSLFWQKKLFF; cdr3_nt: TGTGCCAGCAGTTTATTCTGGCAGAAAAAACTGTTTTTT
v_call: TRBV9; j_call: TRBJ2-1; d_call: -; clone_size: few; cdr3_aa: CASSVDRTPLQFF; cdr3_nt: TGTGCCAGCAGCGTAGACAGGACACCACTTCAGTTCTTC
v_call: TRBV4-1; j_call: TRBJ2-5; d_call: -; clone_size: -; cdr3_aa: CASSHRVYETQYF; cdr3_nt: TGCGCCAGCAGCCACAGGGTGTATGAGACCCAGTACTTC
v_call: TRBV28; j_call: TRBJ1-4; d_call: -; clone_size: few; cdr3_aa: CATMYRVRLFF; cdr3_nt: TGTGCCACCATGTACCGAGTGAGGCTGTTTTTT
v_call: TRBV5-1; j_call: TRBJ2-7; d_call: TRBD2; clone_size: -; cdr3_aa: CASSLGLIPGLEGEQYF; cdr3_nt: TGCGCCAGCAGCTTGGGGTTAATACCGGGACTAGAAGGCGAGCAGTACTTC
v_call: TRBV5-1; j_call: TRBJ2-7; d_call: TRBD1; clone_size: -; cdr3_aa: CASSSRQGSSYEQYF; cdr3_nt: TGCGCCAGCAGCTCCCGACAGGGGAGCTCCTACGAGCAGTACTTC
v_call: TRBV7-9; j_call: TRBJ2-2; d_call: -; clone_size: -; cdr3_aa: CASSFIPAGNTGELFF; cdr3_nt: TGTGCCAGCAGCTTTATCCCAGCGGGGAACACCGGGGAGCTGTTTTTT
v_call: TRBV5-6; j_call: TRBJ2-1; d_call: -; clone_size: -; cdr3_aa: CASSLASDYNEQFF; cdr3_nt: TGTGCCAGCAGCTTGGCTAGCGATTACAATGAGCAGTTCTTC
v_call: TRBV15; j_call: TRBJ1-1; d_call: -; clone_size: once; cdr3_aa: CATSRDPDTEAFF; cdr3_nt: TGTGCCACCAGCAGAGACCCGGACACTGAAGCTTTCTTT
v_call: TRBV4-1; j_call: TRBJ1-2; d_call: TRBD1; clone_size: -; cdr3_aa: CASSQGQGAFGGYTF; cdr3_nt: TGCGCCAGCAGCCAAGGGCAGGGGGCATTTGGTGGCTACACCTTC
v_call: TRBV5-4; j_call: TRBJ2-1; d_call: TRBD2; clone_size: -; cdr3_aa: CASIETSGLYNEQFF; cdr3_nt: TGTGCCAGCATCGAGACTAGCGGACTATACAATGAGCAGTTCTTC
v_call: TRBV7-8; j_call: TRBJ2-7; d_call: -; clone_size: -; cdr3_aa: CASSLAPETRNPHEQYF; cdr3_nt: TGTGCCAGCAGCTTAGCCCCTGAGACCAGGAATCCCCACGAGCAGTACTTC
v_call: TRBV6-5; j_call: TRBJ2-3; d_call: TRBD1; clone_size: -; cdr3_aa: CASRNGQGIGTQYF; cdr3_nt: TGTGCCAGCAGGAACGGACAGGGGATCGGTACGCAGTATTTT
v_call: TRBV14; j_call: TRBJ1-3; d_call: -; clone_size: -; cdr3_aa: CASSRGKPSGNTIYF; cdr3_nt: TGTGCCAGCAGTCGAGGGAAACCATCTGGAAACACCATATATTTT
v_call: TRBV6-5; j_call: TRBJ2-7; d_call: TRBD2; clone_size: -; cdr3_aa: CASSSPGTSVYEQYF; cdr3_nt: TGTGCCAGCAGTTCTCCCGGGACTAGCGTCTACGAGCAGTACTTC
v_call: TRBV5-5; j_call: TRBJ1-2; d_call: TRBD1; clone_size: -; cdr3_aa: CASREAGQESYGYTF; cdr3_nt: TGTGCCAGCAGAGAGGCGGGACAGGAGTCATATGGCTACACCTTC
v_call: TRBV28; j_call: TRBJ2-4; d_call: -; clone_size: -; cdr3_aa: CASSLSVKNIQYF; cdr3_nt: TGTGCCAGCAGTTTATCGGTCAAAAACATTCAGTACTTC
v_call: TRBV27; j_call: TRBJ1-2; d_call: -; clone_size: -; cdr3_aa: CAAKKGANYGYTF; cdr3_nt: TGTGCCGCAAAAAAGGGAGCTAACTATGGCTACACCTTC
v_call: TRBV28; j_call: TRBJ2-7; d_call: -; clone_size: -; cdr3_aa: CASSPPRGSYEQYF; cdr3_nt: TGTGCCAGCAGCCCCCCCCGGGGTTCCTACGAGCAGTACTTC
v_call: TRBV5-1; j_call: TRBJ1-3; d_call: -; clone_size: -; cdr3_aa: CASSLEGSHSGNTIYF; cdr3_nt: TGCGCCAGCAGCTTGGAGGGGTCCCACTCTGGAAACACCATATATTTT
v_call: TRBV11-2; j_call: TRBJ2-5; d_call: -; clone_size: -; cdr3_aa: CASSLDLRGRETQYF; cdr3_nt: TGTGCCAGCAGCTTAGATCTAAGGGGTCGGGAGACCCAGTACTTC
v_call: TRBV18; j_call: TRBJ2-7; d_call: TRBD1; clone_size: -; cdr3_aa: CASSRQGSSYEQYF; cdr3_nt: TGTGCCAGCTCACGACAGGGGAGCTCCTACGAGCAGTACTTC
v_call: TRBV6-1; j_call: TRBJ2-5; d_call: TRBD1; clone_size: -; cdr3_aa: CANWDRGSETQYF; cdr3_nt: TGTGCCAACTGGGACAGGGGAAGCGAGACCCAGTACTTC
v_call: TRBV27; j_call: TRBJ2-7; d_call: TRBD1; clone_size: -; cdr3_aa: CASRPGQGSYEQYF; cdr3_nt: TGTGCCAGCAGACCGGGACAGGGGTCCTACGAGCAGTACTTC